The clone carrying this T cell receptor (beta chain) was detected only a few times. Clones were sequenced by immunoSEQ multiplex PCR, and TCRdb holds only the in-frame ones, with some missing. Of approximately 150,000 clones detected, 87% appear once; the ten largest clones hold 3% to 4.5%. These data belong to a study of blood T cell repertoires in COVID-19. Across the whole study: Samples representing acute and convalescent COVID-19 were sourced from the United States, Italy and Spain.

Germline CDR1 MGHRA, CDR2 YSYEKL. CDR3 length equals 17 residues. The germline V and J ends were trimmed by 1 base and 2 bases, with 15 bases remaining between them. Sequencing was carried out using peripheral blood. The clonotype was recovered from a woman aged 60-70 years who had recovered from COVID-19. The rearrangement joins TRBV4-1 to TRBJ1-5; possible D gene TRBD1, 6 bases. CDR3 region: CASSQANMGAGNQPQHF. In DNA, the CDR3 is TGCGCCAGCAGCCAAGCTAATATGGGGGCAGGCAATCAGCCCCAGCATTTT.